This TCR beta chain was obtained from a study of regulatory and conventional T cells in RAG deficiency (dated by TCRdb to about 2017). In the study overall: Hypomorphic RAG mutations in combined immunodeficiency or atypical SCID are frequently associated with autoimmunity. High-throughput TCR beta sequencing was used to compare the diversity and composition of the Treg, conventional CD4+ and CD8+ T cell repertoires of RAG-deficient patients with those of healthy controls.

Summary of the overall study and its limitations: Shorter CDR3 lengths were found in all patient T-cell subsets, and >85% Treg-Tconv repertoire overlap at nucleotide and amino acid level was observed in Omenn syndrome patients. In Omenn syndrome patients, sorted CD25-high CD127-low cells may represent peripherally activated cells rather than bona fide Treg cells. Compared with controls, Omenn syndrome and CID/AS patients had around 94-fold fewer unique TCR beta sequences in Treg cells, whereas the reduction in the other subsets was roughly 10-fold. For some subjects, some T-cell subset analyses were not performed. Compared with control T-cell subpopulations, the RAG-deficient patients had markedly lower Shannon entropy and higher Simpson indices.

The method behind the library was the immunoSEQ multiplex PCR assay. Rearranged TCR beta chain products were amplified from the genomic DNA of sorted T-cell subsets and were then sequenced. On the study's bioinformatics: Repertoire diversity of productive TCR beta rearrangements was quantified using Shannon entropy and Simpson indices. To gauge clonal expansion, the frequencies of the 100 most abundant productive TCR beta clonotypes among total reads were added together. The TRB repertoires were evaluated with a self-reactivity index based on amino acid usage at CDR3beta positions 6 and 7. Repertoire analyses used two-way ANOVA; flow cytometric analyses used Student t or Mann-Whitney tests. Held by TCRdb, this immuneACCESS table contains in-frame sequences only and omits some clones. Under half of the omission traces to an unresolved V gene where checked; the cause of the rest is unknown. The DNA gave D and trimming, while V, J and clone size come from that table. This sample is represented by 8,000 to 10,000 clones; about 95% of them were singletons. The ten top clones hold about 1.5% of the sample.

The CDR3 spans 13 residues, from the cysteine through the phenylalanine. Only CDR3 DNA is held: 39 bases, read in frame from base 1. The germline V gene sets CDR1 to SGHTA and CDR2 to FQGNSA. Cut back by 1 base and 8 bases, the V and J ends lie 9 bases apart. Before genomic DNA extraction, conventional CD4+ T cells were isolated from blood as CD25-low CD127-high cells. The study included eight patients with RAG deficiency, of whom one had SCID, two had Omenn syndrome and five had combined immunodeficiency or atypical SCID. In regard to this clone: The antigen it recognizes is unknown. One base away there is no much larger clone; base qualities are not given.

Sequencing input: CD4+ effector T cells sorted from blood. This clonotype was obtained from a human donor with RAG deficiency presenting as severe combined immunodeficiency. The rearrangement combines TRBV7-2 with TRBJ2-4, with no confident D gene call. The sequence in DNA is TGTGCCAGCAGCTTAGGTTGGGTGGACATTCAGTACTTC. Its protein is CASSLGWVDIQYF. The variable domain in full, with residues beyond the CDR3 obtained from the reference TRBV7-2 and TRBJ2-4 genes, is GAGVSQSPSNKVTEKGKDVELRCDPISGHTALYWYRQSLGQGLEFLIYFQGNSAPDKSGLPSDRFSAERTGGSVSTLTIQRTQQEDSAVYLCASSLGWVDIQYFGAGTRLSVL.